The clone carrying this T cell receptor (beta chain) was seen a few times. The antigen is unknown. This specimen comes from a study of T cell repertoires in cytomegalovirus infection. About the research overall: Recently described HLA-C-restricted plus well-studied HLA-B-restricted CMV epitopes were used. TCR beta signatures that were public indicated CMV infection and matching HLA type.

Germline values: CDR1 SGHVS, CDR2 FNYEAQ. The CDR3 has 16 residues. Trimming left V 2 bases short and J 0 bases short, with 11 bases between. Regarding the study as a whole: Identification of carriers of CMV plus the relevant HLA was achieved through cumulative public TCR beta family frequency. HLA-C-restricted TCR beta clonotypes specific for CMV led the ex vivo response.

MiXCR, run by TCRdb on the reads, gives a single entry per CDR3 protein. The sample lists roughly 280,000 distinct CDR3 sequences; around 20% were seen once. The receptor's source is a human donor in good health (CMV status not recorded). Some clones in this sample may be carry-over from other donors' samples. The J gene is TRBJ1-3, the V gene TRBV7-6, with D possibly matching TRBD1 (6 bases). The material sequenced was cultured PBMCs, taken from culture after CMV antigen stimulation. The CDR3 loop is CASSLKTGGSGNTIYF. For the CDR3, the DNA is TGTGCCAGCAGCTTAAAGACAGGAGGCTCTGGAAACACCATATATTTT.